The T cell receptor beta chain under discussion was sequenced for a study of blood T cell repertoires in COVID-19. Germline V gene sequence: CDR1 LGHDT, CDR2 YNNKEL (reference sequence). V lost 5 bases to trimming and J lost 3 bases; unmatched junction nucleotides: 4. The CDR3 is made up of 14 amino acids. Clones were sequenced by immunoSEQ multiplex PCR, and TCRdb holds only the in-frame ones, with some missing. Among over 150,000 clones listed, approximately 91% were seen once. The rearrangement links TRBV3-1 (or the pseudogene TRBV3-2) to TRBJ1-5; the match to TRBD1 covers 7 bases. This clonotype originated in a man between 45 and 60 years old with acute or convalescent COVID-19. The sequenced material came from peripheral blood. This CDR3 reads CASSMTGPNQPQHF. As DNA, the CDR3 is TGTGCCAGCAGCATGACAGGGCCCAATCAGCCCCAGCATTTT.